This T cell receptor (beta chain) was documented in a study of coeliac disease. Study outcomes and limitations: Lower clonality than controls marked TRB and TRG repertoires from active celiac intraepithelial and lamina propria samples. Published gliadin-specific TRB sequences appeared in about 55% of the 18 coeliac samples, 1 of 6 controls.

Details on this clone: What it binds is not known.

Looked up from germline, CDR1 is SGHTA and CDR2 is FQGTGA. With 3 bases removed from V and 5 bases from J, the gap between germline ends came to 20 bases. The CDR3 consists of 18 residues. Some clones are missing from TCRdb's copy, which holds only in-frame ones; the method was immunoSEQ multiplex PCR. The sample shows fewer than 6,000 clones, 65% to 80% of them seen only once. The TCR sequence derives from a woman under 30 with active celiac disease. The specimen was lamina propria lymphocytes from the gut. The chain carries TRBV7-3 and TRBJ2-6; D not certain. This CDR3 is CASSFVARLQSRANVLTF. CDR3 bases: TGTGCCAGCAGCTTCGTAGCACGCTTACAAAGTCGGGCCAACGTCCTGACTTTC.